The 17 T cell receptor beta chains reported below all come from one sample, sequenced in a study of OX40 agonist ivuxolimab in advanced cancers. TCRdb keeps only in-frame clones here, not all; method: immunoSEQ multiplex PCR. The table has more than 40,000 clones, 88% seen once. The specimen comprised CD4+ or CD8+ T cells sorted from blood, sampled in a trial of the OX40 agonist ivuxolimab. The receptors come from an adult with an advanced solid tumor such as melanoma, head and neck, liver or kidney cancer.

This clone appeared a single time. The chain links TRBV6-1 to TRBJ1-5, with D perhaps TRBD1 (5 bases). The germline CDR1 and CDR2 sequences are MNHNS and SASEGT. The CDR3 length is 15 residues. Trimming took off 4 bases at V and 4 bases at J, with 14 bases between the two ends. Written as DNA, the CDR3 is TGTGCCAGCAGTGCCAGACAGACAACTAATCAGCCCCAGCATTTT. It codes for CASSARQTTNQPQHF.

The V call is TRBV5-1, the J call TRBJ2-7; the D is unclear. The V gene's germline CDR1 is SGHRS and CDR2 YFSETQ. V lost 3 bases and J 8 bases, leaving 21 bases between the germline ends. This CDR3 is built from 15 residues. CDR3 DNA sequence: TGCGCCAGCAGCTCGCTGTACGGACGGTCGGCCCAGCAGTACTTC. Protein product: CASSSLYGRSAQQYF.

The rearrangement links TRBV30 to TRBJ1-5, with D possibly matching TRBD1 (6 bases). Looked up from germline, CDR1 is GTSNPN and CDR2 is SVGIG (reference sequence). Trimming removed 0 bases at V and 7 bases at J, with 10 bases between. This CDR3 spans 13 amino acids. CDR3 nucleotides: TGTGCCTGGAGTGTCAGGGGCTTGCAGCCCCAGCATTTT. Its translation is CAWSVRGLQPQHF.

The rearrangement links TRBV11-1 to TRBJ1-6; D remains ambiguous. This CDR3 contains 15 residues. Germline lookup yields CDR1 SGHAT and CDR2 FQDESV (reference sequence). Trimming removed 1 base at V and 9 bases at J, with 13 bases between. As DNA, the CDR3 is TGTGCCAGCAGCTTAGTCGGAATCGGTAGTTCACCCCTCCACTTT. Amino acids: CASSLVGIGSSPLHF.

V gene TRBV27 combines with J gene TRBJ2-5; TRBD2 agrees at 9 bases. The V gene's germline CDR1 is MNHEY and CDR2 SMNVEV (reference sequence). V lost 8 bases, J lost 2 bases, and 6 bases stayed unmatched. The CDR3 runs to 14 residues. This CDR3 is CASHRLAEQETQYF. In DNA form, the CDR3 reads TGTGCCAGCCACAGACTAGCGGAGCAAGAGACCCAGTACTTC.

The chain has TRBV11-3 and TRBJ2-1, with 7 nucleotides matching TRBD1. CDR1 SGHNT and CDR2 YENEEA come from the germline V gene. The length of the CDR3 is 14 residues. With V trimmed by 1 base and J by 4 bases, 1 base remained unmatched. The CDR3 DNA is TGTGCCAGCAGCTTAGGGGACAGATACAATGAGCAGTTCTTC. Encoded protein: CASSLGDRYNEQFF.

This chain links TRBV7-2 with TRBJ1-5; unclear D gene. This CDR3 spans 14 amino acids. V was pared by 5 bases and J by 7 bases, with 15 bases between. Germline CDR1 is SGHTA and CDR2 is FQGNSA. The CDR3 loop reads CASSAGRAGQPQHF. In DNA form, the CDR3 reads TGTGCCAGCAGCGCCGGACGGGCCGGGCAGCCCCAGCATTTT.

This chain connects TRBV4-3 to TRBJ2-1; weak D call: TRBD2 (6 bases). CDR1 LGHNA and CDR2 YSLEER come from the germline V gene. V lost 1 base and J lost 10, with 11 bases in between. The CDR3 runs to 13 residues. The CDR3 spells CASSQVPGEEQFF. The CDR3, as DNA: TGCGCCAGCAGCCAAGTACCGGGAGAAGAGCAGTTCTTC.

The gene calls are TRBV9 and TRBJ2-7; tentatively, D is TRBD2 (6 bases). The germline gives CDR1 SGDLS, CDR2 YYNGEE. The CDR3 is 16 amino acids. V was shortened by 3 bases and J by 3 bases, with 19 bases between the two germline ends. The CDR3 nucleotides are TGTGCCAGCAGCGCGGGGGAGCAACCCGTATACTACGAGCAGTACTTC. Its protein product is CASSAGEQPVYYEQYF.

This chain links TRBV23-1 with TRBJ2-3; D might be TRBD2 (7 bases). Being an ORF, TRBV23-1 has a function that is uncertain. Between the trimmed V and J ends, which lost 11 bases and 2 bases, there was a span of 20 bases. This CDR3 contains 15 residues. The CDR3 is CAGGPREVLTDTQYF. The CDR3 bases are TGCGCCGGGGGGCCCCGGGAGGTCCTCACAGATACGCAGTATTTT.

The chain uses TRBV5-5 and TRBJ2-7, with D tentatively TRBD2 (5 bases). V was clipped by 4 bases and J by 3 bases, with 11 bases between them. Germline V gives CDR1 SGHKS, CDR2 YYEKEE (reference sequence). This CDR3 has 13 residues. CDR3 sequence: CASSGGPNYEQYF. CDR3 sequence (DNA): TGTGCCAGCAGCGGCGGGCCCAACTACGAGCAGTACTTC.

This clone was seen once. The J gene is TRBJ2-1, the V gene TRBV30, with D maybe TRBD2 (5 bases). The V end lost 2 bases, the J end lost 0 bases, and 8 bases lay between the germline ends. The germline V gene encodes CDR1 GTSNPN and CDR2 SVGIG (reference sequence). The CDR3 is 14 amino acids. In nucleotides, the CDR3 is TGTGCCTGGAGTAGAGCGGTCTCCTACAATGAGCAGTTCTTC. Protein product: CAWSRAVSYNEQFF.

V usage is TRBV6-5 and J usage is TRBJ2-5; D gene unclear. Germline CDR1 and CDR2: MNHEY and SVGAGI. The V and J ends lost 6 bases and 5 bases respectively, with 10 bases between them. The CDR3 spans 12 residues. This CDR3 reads CASSRPGETQYF. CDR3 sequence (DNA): TGTGCCAGCAGCAGGCCCGGGGAGACCCAGTACTTC.

In DNA form, the CDR3 reads TGTGCCAGCAGGGACAGCCTTAGCAATCAGCCCCAGCATTTT. The encoded protein is CASRDSLSNQPQHF. V is TRBV6-6 and J is TRBJ1-5; weak D call: TRBD1 (6 bases). The V end was cut by 6 bases, the J end by 0 bases, with 9 bases between. The CDR3 is 14 amino acids. Germline CDR1 reads MNHNY; CDR2 reads SVGAGI (reference sequence).

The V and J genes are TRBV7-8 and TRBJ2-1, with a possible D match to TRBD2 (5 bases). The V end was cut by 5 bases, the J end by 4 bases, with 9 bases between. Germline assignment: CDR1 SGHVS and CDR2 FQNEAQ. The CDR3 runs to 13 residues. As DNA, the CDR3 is TGTGCCAGCAGCCTACGGGGATACAATGAGCAGTTCTTC. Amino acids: CASSLRGYNEQFF.

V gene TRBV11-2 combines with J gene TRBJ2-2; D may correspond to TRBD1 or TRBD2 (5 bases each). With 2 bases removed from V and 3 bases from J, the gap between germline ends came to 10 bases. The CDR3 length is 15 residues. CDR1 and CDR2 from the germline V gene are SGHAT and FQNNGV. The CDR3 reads CASSLWDGYTGELFF. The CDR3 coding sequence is TGTGCCAGCAGCTTATGGGACGGATACACCGGGGAGCTGTTTTTT.

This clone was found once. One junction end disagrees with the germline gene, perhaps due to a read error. The CDR3 DNA reads as TGTGCCAGCAAGGACAGGAGGATGGTAGCCGAAAACATTCAGTACTTC. This encodes CASKDRRMVAENIQYF. The V call is TRBV2, the J call TRBJ2-4, with 7 bases lining up with TRBD1. This CDR3 has 16 amino acids. Germline values: CDR1 SNHLY, CDR2 FYNNEI.